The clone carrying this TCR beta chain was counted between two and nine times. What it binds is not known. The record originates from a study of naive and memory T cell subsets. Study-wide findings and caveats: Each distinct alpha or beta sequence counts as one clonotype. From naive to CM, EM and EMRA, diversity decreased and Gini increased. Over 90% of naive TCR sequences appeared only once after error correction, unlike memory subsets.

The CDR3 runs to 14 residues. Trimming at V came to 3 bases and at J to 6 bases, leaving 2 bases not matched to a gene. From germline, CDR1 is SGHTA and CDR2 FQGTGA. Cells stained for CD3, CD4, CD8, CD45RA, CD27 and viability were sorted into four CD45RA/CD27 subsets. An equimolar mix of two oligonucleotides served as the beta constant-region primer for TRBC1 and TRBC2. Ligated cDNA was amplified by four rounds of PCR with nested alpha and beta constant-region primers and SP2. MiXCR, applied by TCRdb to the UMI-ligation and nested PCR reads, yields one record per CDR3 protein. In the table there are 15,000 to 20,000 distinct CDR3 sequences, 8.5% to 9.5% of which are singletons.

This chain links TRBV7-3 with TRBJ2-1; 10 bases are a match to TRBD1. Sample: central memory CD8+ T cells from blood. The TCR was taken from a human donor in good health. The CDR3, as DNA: TGTGCCAGCAGCTTCGGGACAGGGGTCAATGAGCAGTTCTTC. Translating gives CASSFGTGVNEQFF.